This T cell receptor beta chain stems from a study of post-analysis software for immune sequencing data (dated by TCRdb to between 2015 and 2017). About the investigation overall: Disease courses on record covered relapsing-remitting, secondary progressive and progressive-relapsing multiple sclerosis, though some patients had no subtype annotation. A subset of samples was prepared in parallel using single-end sample barcoding, then pooled and co-amplified after Illumina adapter ligation. The patient repertoires were compared against 11 previously published healthy control repertoires obtained from donors aged roughly 6 to 25 years. What the research found in general, with its limitations: Multiple sclerosis patients had significantly lower normalized Chao1 diversity than controls, a result that suggests substantial peripheral T-cell clonal expansion. Strong co-clustering of samples prepared in the same batch was shown by direct clustering with F measure, prompting a batch-effect correction. Patients showed significantly higher frequencies than controls for about 5 TRBV segments, among them TRBV5-6, TRBV5-1 and TRBV20-1. The multiple sclerosis patient group was slightly younger than the control group.

The library was generated by PCR. These reads were obtained on an Illumina HiSeq 2500. To reduce PCR and sequencing biases, unique molecular identifiers were incorporated into the TCR beta cDNA libraries. Every 1 to 10 million input T cells yielded approximately 500,000 cDNA molecules, meaning each molecule approximated one T cell. The patient libraries were prepared and sequenced using the same protocol as the earlier healthy control dataset. Within a given batch, samples were prepared together, multiplexed and sequenced on the same HiSeq lane. The authors processed their data as follows. Raw barcoded reads were processed with MIGEC, and single-read molecular identifier groups were discarded before consensus assembly and CDR3 extraction. VDJtools was used for post-analysis of the clonotype tables, and diversity was normalized by down-sampling every dataset to the size of the smallest sample. In repertoire overlap clustering, CDR3 amino acid sequences, but not nucleotide sequences, were matched to correct batch-related cross-sample contamination. TCRdb ran its own pipeline on the public reads, namely fastp trimming at Q25 and MiXCR clone calling, and kept in-frame beta chains. Here each entry gathers all rows of one CDR3 protein and keeps the most common genes and DNA. TCRdb's processing, not the authors', yielded these V and J calls. Across this sample there are about 430,000 distinct CDR3 sequences, with more than 30% seen only once. About 8% of the sample is in the top ten clones.

To demonstrate the VDJtools post-analysis software, TCR beta repertoires were profiled from the peripheral blood of about 13 young patients with multiple sclerosis. The multiple sclerosis patients were children and adolescents ranging in age from roughly 6 to 16 years. To note about this clonotype: No antigen is known for it. Per-base quality was not reported, and no clone a single base away is much larger than it.

V gives up 7 bases and J gives up 2 bases, and the segment between their germline ends measures 8 bases. Reading from cysteine to phenylalanine, the CDR3 counts 12 amino acids. Left in the record is the CDR3 DNA by itself, 36 bases read in frame from the first base. The TCR was taken from a girl aged 2 to 10 with multiple sclerosis. The sample was blood. This receptor chain uses TRBV12-3 or TRBV12-4 and TRBJ1-1; too little of a D gene remains to name it. The DNA reads TGTGCCAGCATAGAGAAAAACACTGAAGCTTTCTTT. This is translated as CASIEKNTEAFF.